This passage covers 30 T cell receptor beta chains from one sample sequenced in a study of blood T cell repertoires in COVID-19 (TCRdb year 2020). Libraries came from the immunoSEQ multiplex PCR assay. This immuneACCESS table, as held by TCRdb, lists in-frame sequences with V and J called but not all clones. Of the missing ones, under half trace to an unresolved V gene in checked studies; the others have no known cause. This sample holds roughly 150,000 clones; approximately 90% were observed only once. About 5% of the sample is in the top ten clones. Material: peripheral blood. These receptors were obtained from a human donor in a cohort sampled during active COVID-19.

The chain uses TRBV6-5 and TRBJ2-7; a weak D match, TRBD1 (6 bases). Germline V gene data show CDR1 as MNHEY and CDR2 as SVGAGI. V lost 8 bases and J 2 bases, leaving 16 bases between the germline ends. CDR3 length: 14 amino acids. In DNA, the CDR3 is TGTGCCAGCGATCACAGGGACCTAACCTACGAGCAGTACTTC. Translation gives CASDHRDLTYEQYF.

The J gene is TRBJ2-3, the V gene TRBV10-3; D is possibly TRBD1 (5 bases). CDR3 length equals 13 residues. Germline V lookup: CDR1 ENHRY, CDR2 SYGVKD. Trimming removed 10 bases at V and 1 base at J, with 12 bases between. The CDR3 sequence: CATNIGGTDTQYF. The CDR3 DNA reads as TGTGCCACCAACATAGGGGGCACAGATACGCAGTATTTT.

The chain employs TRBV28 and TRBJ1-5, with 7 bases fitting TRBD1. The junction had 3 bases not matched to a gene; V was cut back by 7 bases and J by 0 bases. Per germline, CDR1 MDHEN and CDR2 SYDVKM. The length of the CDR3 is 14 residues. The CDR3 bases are TGTGCCAGCAAGGGGACAGCTAGCAATCAGCCCCAGCATTTT. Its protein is CASKGTASNQPQHF. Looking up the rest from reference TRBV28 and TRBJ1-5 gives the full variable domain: DVKVTQSSRYLVKRTGEKVFLECVQDMDHENMFWYRQDPGLGLRLIYFSYDVKMKEKGDIPEGYSVSREKKERFSLILESASTNQTSMYLCASKGTASNQPQHFGDGTRLSIL.

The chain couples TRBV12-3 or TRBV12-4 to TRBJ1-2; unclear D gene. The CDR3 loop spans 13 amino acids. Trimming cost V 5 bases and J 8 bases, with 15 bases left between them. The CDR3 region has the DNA TGTGCCAGCAGTCCGGGTCAGATCGAGGGCTACACCTTC. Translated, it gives CASSPGQIEGYTF.

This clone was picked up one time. The CDR3 sequence: CASSIRTSVSSYEQYF. CDR3 coding DNA: TGTGCCAGTAGTATCCGGACTAGCGTGAGCTCCTACGAGCAGTACTTC. The chain carries TRBV19 and TRBJ2-7; 9 positions agree with TRBD2. Germline V CDR1 and CDR2: LNHDA, SQIVND (reference sequence). Trimming cost V 3 bases and J 0 bases; bases outside gene matches: 6. This CDR3 has 16 amino acids.

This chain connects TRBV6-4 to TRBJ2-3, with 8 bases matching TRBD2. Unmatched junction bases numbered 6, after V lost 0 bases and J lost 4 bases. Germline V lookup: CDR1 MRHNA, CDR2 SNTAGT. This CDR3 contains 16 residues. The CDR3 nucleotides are TGTGCCAGCAGTGACTCGACCGCGGGAGGAGCAGATACGCAGTATTTT. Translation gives CASSDSTAGGADTQYF.

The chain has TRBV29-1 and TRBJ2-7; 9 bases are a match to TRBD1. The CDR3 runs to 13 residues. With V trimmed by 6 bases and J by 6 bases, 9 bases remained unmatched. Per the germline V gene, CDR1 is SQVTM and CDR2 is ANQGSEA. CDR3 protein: CSVAGTGQSEQYF. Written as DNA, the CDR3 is TGCAGCGTAGCCGGGACAGGGCAATCCGAGCAGTACTTC.

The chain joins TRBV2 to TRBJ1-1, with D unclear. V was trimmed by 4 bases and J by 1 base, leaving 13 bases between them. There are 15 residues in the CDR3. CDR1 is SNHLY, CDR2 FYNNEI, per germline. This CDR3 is CASSVPAGSNTEAFF. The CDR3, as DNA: TGTGCCAGCAGTGTCCCGGCAGGCTCGAACACTGAAGCTTTCTTT.

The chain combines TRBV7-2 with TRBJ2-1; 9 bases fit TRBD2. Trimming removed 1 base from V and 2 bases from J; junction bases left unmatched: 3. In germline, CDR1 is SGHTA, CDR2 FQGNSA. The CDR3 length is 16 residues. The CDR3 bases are TGTGCCAGCAGCTTAGACGGCGGGGGGGCCTACAATGAGCAGTTCTTC. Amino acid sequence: CASSLDGGGAYNEQFF.

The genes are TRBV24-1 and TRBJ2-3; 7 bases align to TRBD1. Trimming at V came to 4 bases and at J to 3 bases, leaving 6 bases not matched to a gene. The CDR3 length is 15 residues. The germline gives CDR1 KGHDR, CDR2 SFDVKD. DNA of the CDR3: TGTGCCACCAGTGACACCTCAGGGGGAACAGATACGCAGTATTTT. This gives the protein CATSDTSGGTDTQYF.

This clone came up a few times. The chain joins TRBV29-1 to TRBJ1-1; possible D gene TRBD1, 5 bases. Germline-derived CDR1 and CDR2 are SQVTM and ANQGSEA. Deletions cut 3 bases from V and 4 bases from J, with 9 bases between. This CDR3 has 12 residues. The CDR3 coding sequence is TGCAGCGTTGAGGCGGGGCTCACTGAAGCTTTCTTT. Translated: CSVEAGLTEAFF.

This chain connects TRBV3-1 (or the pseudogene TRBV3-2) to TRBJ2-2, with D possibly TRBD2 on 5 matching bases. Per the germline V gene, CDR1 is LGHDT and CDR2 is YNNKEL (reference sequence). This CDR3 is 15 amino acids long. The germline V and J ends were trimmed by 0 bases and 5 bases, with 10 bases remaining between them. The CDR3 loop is CASSQDLPGTGELFF. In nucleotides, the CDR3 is TGTGCCAGCAGCCAAGATTTGCCGGGAACCGGGGAGCTGTTTTTT.

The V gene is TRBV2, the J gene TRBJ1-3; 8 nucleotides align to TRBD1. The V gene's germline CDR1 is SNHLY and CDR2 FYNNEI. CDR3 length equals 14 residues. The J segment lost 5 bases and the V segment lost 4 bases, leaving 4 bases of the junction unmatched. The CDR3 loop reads CASSAGGLRNTIYF. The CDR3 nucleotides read TGTGCCAGCAGTGCAGGGGGCCTTAGAAACACCATATATTTT.

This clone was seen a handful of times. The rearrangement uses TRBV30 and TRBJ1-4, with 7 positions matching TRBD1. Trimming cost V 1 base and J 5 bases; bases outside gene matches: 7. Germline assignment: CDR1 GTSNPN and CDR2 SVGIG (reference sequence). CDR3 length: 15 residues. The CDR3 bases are TGTGCCTGGAGTGACCAAGGGACAGCCAATGAAAAACTGTTTTTT. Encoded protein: CAWSDQGTANEKLFF.

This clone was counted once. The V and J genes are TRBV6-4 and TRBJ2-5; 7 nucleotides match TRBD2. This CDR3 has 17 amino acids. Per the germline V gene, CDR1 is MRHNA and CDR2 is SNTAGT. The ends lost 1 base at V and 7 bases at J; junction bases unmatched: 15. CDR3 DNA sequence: TGTGCCAGCAGTGACTTCCCTCAGCGGGGTGGGACTGGGACCCAGTACTTC. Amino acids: CASSDFPQRGGTGTQYF.

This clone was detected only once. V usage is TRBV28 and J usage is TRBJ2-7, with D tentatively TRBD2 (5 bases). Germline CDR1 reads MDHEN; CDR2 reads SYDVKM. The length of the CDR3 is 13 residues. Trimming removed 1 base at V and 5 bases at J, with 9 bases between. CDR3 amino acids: CASSLSGFDEQYF. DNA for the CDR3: TGTGCCAGCAGTTTATCGGGGTTTGACGAGCAGTACTTC.

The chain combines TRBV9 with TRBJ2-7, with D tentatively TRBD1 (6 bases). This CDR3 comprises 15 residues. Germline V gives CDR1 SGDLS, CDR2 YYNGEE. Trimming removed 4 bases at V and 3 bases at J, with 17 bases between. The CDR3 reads CASSFHDRPHYEQYF. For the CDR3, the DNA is TGTGCCAGCAGCTTTCACGACAGGCCACACTACGAGCAGTACTTC.

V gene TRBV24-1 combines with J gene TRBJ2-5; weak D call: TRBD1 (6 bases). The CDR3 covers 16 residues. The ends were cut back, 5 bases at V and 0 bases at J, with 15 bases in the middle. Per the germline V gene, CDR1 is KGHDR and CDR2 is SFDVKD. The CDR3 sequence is CATSANGQNHQETQYF. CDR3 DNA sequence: TGTGCCACCAGTGCTAACGGACAGAATCACCAAGAGACCCAGTACTTC.

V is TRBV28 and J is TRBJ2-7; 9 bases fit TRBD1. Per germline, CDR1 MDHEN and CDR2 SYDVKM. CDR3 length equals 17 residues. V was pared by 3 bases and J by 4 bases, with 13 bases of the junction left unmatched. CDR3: CASSFLGNRGRLYEQYF. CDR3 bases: TGTGCCAGCAGTTTCCTAGGAAACAGGGGGCGGCTATACGAGCAGTACTTC.

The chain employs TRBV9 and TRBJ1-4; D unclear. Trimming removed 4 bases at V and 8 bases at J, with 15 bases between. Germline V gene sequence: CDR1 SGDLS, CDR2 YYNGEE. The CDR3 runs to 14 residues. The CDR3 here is CASSPSGNGEKLFF. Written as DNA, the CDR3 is TGTGCCAGCAGCCCCTCGGGGAACGGGGAAAAACTGTTTTTT.

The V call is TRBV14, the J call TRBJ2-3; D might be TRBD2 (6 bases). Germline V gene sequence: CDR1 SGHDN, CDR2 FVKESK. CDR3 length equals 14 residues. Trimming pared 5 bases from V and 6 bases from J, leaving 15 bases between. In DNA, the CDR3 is TGTGCCAGCAGCACCCGATCTGGAGGGGATACGCAGTATTTT. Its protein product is CASSTRSGGDTQYF.

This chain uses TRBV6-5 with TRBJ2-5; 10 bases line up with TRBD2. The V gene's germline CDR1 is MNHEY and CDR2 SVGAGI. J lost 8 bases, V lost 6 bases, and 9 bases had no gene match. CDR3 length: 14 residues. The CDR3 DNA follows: TGTGCCAGCAGCTTAGCGGGGGGCCCTGGCACCCAGTACTTC. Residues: CASSLAGGPGTQYF.

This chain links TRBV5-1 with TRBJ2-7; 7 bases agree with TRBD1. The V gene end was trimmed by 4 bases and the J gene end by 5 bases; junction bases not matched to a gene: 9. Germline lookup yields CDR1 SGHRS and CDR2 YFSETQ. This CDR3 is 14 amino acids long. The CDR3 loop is CASSSTGDQDEQYF. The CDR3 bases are TGCGCCAGCAGCAGTACAGGGGACCAGGACGAGCAGTACTTC.

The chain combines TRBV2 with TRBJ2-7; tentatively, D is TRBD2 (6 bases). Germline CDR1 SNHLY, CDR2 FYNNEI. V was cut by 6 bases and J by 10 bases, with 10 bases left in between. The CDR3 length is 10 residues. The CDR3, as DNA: TGTGCCAGCAGGGGGACTTCACAGTACTTC. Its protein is CASRGTSQYF.

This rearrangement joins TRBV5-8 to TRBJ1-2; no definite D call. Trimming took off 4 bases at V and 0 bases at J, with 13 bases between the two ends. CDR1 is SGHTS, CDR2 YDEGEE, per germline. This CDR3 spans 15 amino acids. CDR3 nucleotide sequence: TGTGCCAGCAGCGCCGGTTGGGGAGCTAACTATGGCTACACCTTC. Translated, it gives CASSAGWGANYGYTF.

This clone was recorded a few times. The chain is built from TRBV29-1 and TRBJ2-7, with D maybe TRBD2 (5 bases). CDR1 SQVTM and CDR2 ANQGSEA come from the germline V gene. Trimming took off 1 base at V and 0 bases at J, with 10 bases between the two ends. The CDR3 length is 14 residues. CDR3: CSVEVTGSSYEQYF. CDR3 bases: TGCAGCGTTGAAGTTACGGGGAGCTCCTACGAGCAGTACTTC.

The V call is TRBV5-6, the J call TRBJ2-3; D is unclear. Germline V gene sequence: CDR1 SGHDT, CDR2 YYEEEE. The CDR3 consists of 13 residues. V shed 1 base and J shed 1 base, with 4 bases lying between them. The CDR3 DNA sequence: TGTGCCAGCAGCTTGACAGGCACAGATACGCAGTATTTT. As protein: CASSLTGTDTQYF.

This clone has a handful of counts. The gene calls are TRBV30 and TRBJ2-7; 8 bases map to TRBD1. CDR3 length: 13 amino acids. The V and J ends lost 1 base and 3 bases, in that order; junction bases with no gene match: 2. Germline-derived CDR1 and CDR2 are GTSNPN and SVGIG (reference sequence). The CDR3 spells CAWSGGTGYEQYF. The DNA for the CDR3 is TGTGCCTGGAGTGGTGGGACAGGCTACGAGCAGTACTTC.

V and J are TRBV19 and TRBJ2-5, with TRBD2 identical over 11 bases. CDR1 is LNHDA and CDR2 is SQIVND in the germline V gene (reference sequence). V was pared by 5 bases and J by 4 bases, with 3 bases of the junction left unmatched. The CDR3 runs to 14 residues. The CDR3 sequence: CASSGGTSGETQYF. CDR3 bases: TGTGCCAGTAGTGGGGGGACTAGCGGAGAGACCCAGTACTTC. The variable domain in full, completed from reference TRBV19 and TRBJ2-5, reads DGGITQSPKYLFRKEGQNVTLSCEQNLNHDAMYWYRQDPGQGLRLIYYSQIVNDFQKGDIAEGYSVSREKKESFPLTVTSAQKNPTAFYLCASSGGTSGETQYFGPGTRLLVL.

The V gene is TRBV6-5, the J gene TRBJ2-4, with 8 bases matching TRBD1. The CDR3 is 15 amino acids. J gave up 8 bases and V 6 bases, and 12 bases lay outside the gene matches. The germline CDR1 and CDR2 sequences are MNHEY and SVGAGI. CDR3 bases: TGTGCCAGCAGGGATGTCCAGGGGGCGACGGACATTCAGTACTTC. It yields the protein CASRDVQGATDIQYF.